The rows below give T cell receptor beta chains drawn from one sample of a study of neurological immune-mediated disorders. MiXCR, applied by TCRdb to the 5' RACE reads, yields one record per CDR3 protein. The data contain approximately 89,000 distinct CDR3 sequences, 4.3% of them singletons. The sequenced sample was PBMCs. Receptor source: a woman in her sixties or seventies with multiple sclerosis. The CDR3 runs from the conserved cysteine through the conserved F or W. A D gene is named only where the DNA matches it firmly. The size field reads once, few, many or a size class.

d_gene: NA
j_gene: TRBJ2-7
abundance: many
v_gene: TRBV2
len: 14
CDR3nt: TGTGCCAGCAGTGAAGCCAGGGTCTGGGGCGAGCAGTACTTC
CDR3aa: CASSEARVWGEQYF

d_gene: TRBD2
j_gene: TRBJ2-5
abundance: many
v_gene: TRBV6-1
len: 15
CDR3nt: TGTGCCAGCAGTGAAACCCTAGCGGGGGAGGAGACCCAGTACTTC
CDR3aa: CASSETLAGEETQYF

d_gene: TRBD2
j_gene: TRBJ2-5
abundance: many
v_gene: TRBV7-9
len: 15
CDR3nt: TGTGCCAGCAGCTTAGCGGGGGGGATCCAAGAGACCCAGTACTTC
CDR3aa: CASSLAGGIQETQYF

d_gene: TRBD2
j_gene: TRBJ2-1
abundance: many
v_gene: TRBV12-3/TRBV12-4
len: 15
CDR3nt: TGTGCCAGCAGTTATGGTAGCGGGGGGGCTTATGAGCAGTTCTTC
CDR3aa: CASSYGSGGAYEQFF

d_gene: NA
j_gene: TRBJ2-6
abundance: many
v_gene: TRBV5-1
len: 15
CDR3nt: TGCGCCAGCAGCGACGGGGGCTCTGGGGCCAACGTCCTGACTTTC
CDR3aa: CASSDGGSGANVLTF

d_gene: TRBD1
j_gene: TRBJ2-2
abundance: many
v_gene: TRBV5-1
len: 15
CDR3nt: TGCGCCAGCAGCTTCGGGACAGGGAACACCGGGGAGCTGTTTTTT
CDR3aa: CASSFGTGNTGELFF

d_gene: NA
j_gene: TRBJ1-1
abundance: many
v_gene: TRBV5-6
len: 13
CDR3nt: TGTGCCAGCAGCCTGCCGGGTAACACTGAAGCTTTCTTT
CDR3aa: CASSLPGNTEAFF

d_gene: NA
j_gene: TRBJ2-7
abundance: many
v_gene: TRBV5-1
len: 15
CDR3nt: TGCGCCAGCAGCTTGGAAGGCGGCTCAACCTACGAGCAGTACTTC
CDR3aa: CASSLEGGSTYEQYF

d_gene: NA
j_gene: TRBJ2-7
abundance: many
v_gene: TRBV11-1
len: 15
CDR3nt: TGTGCCAGCAGCTTAGAACCCCCAGGGGTCGCCGAGCAGTACTTC
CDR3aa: CASSLEPPGVAEQYF

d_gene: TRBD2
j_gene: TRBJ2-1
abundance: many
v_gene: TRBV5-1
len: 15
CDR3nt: TGCGCCAGCAGCTTGTCTGCTAGCGGCGGCAATGAGCAGTTCTTC
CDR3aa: CASSLSASGGNEQFF

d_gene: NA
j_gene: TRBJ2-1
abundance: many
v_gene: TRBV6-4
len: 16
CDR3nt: TGTGCCAGCAGTGACCGGGCGGGGTCTTTCTACAATGAGCAGTTCTTC
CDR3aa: CASSDRAGSFYNEQFF

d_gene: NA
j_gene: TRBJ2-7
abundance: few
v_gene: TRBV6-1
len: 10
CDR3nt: TGTGCCAGCAGCGAATACGAGCAGTACTTC
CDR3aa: CASSEYEQYF

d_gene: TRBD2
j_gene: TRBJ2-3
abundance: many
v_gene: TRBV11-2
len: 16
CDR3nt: TGTGCCAGCAGCTTAGATGTGCGGGGGGGCACAGATACGCAGTATTTT
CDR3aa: CASSLDVRGGTDTQYF

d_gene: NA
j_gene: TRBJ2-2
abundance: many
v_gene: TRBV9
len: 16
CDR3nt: TGTGCCAGCAGCTCACCCGGTCAGGGGAGGATCGGGGAGCTGTTTTTT
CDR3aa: CASSSPGQGRIGELFF

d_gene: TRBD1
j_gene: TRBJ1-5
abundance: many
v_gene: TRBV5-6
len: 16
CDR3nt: TGTGCCAGCAGCCGACAGGGGGCGATTTTCCGTCAGCCCCAGCATTTT
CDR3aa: CASSRQGAIFRQPQHF

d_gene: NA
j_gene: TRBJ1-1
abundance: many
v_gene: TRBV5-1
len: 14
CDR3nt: TGCGCCAGCAGCCTATCGGGGCAGACTGCTGAAGCTTTCTTT
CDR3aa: CASSLSGQTAEAFF

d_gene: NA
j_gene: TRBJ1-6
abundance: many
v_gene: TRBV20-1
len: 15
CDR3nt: TGCAGTGCTAGATCCCCAATCCGTCTAAATTCACCCCTCCACTTT
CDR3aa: CSARSPIRLNSPLHF

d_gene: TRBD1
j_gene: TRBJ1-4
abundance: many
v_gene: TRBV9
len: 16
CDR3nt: TGTGCCAGCAGCACCGGGACAGGACACAATAATGAAAAACTGTTTTTT
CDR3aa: CASSTGTGHNNEKLFF

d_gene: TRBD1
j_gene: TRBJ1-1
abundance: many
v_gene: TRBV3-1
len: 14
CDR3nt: TGTGCCAGCAGCAAAACAGGGGGGGTCACTGAAGCTTTCTTT
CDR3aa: CASSKTGGVTEAFF

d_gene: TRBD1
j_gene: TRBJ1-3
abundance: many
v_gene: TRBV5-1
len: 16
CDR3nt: TGCGCCAGCAGCTTGGCCGGTCAGGGGGCTGGAAACACCATATATTTT
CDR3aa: CASSLAGQGAGNTIYF

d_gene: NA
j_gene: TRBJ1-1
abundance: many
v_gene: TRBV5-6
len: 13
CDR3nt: TGTGCCAGCAGCTTGTTGGAGAACACTGAAGCTTTCTTT
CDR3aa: CASSLLENTEAFF

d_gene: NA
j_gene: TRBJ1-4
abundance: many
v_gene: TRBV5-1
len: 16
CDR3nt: TGCGCCAGCAGCTTGGGATTACGCGGATCCTATGAAAAACTGTTTTTT
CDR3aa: CASSLGLRGSYEKLFF

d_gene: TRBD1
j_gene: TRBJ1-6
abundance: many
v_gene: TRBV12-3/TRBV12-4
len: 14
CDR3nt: TGTGCCAGCAGCCCAGGGACAGGGTATTCACCCCTCCACTTT
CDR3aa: CASSPGTGYSPLHF

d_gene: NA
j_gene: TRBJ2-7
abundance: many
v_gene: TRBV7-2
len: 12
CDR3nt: TGTGCCAGCAGCTTAGATTGGGGACAGCAGTACTTC
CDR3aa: CASSLDWGQQYF

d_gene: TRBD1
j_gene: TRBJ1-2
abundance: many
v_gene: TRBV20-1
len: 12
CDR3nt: TGCAGTGGTTATACAGGGGCGGGTGGCTACACCTTC
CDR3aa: CSGYTGAGGYTF

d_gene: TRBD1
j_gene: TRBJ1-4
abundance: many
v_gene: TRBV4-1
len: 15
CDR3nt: TGCGCCAGCAGCCTTACAGGGGTAGGAGGTGAAAAACTGTTTTTT
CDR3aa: CASSLTGVGGEKLFF

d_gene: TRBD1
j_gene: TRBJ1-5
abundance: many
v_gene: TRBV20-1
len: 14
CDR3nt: TGCAGTGCTGGAACGGACAGGAGCAATCAGCCCCAGCATTTT
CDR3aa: CSAGTDRSNQPQHF

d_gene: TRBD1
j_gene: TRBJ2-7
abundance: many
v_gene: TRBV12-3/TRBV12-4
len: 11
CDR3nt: TGTGCCAGCAGTTTAGGGACAGGGCAGTACTTC
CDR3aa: CASSLGTGQYF

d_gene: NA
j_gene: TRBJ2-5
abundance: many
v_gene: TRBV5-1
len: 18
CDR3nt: TGCGCCAGCAGAAACACAGACGTCCTAAACAGGGAGTGGGAGACCCAGTACTTC
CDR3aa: CASRNTDVLNREWETQYF

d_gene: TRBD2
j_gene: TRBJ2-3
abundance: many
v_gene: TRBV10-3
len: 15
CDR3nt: TGTGCCATCAGTGACGGCGGGGGGGGCACAGATACGCAGTATTTT
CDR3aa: CAISDGGGGTDTQYF

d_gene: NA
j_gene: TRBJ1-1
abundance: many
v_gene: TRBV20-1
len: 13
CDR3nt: TGCAGTGCTAGACGGGGGGGCTTCGCTGAAGCTTTCTTT
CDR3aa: CSARRGGFAEAFF

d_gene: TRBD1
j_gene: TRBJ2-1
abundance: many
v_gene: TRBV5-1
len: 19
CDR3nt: TGCGCCAGCAGCAAAGGACAGGGCGCCTCTTGGGGTCCCTACAATGAGCAGTTCTTC
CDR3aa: CASSKGQGASWGPYNEQFF

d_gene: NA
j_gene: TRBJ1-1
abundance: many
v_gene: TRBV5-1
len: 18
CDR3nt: TGCGCCAGCAGCTTGGACCCCTCCCGGGGCACATTGAACACTGAAGCTTTCTTT
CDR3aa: CASSLDPSRGTLNTEAFF